The TCR beta chain under discussion was sequenced for a study of blood T cell repertoires in COVID-19 (dated by TCRdb to the early 2020s). Notes on the research overall: Samples from collaborators originated in the United States, Italy and Spain and spanned both the acute and convalescent phases of COVID-19. The material from the prospective study consisted of cDNA or gDNA derived from T cells, B-cell-depleted T cells, or PBMCs. The dataset comprised deeply sampled blood TCRbeta repertoires from subjects exposed to, actively infected with, or recovered from COVID-19. A freely available public database, intended as a resource for researchers studying the immune response to SARS-CoV-2, is where the repertoires were released. Samples came from the ongoing ImmuneRACE study (first 160 participants) plus 1,254 subjects from 6 global collaborators. A de-identified subject ID, COVID-19 status, age in years and sex were almost always included in the sample metadata. HLA class I and class II types, where available, came from metadata supplied by the sample provider rather than from assay-based typing.

A second Seattle source provided samples from volunteer blood donors who had recovered from COVID-19. Collaborating institutions collected whole blood in K2EDTA tubes following their own protocols. For TCRbeta analysis, collaborator samples were shipped as frozen whole blood, as isolated PBMCs, or as DNA extracted from either sample type. What the work shows at the level of the full study, not this receptor alone: The amount of clinical and demographic metadata varied by source and participant and was provided uncurated.

CDR1 MNHEY and CDR2 SVGEGT are derived from the germline V gene. Trimming takes 4 bases from V and 5 bases from J, and the germline ends sit 9 bases apart. Spanning cysteine to phenylalanine, the CDR3 consists of 13 amino acids. CDR3 DNA only is kept here, 39 bases in frame from base 1. About this clone: What antigen it recognizes has not been identified. Base qualities are not recorded, but no much larger clone differs from it by a single base. The sample has other DNA sequences that encode this CDR3 too.

TCRbeta CDR3 regions were amplified from genomic DNA using the immunoSEQ Assay, a bias-controlled multiplex PCR. Per the source publication's procedure: The number of nucleated cells in each sample was estimated from the amplification of reference gene primers within the assay. To quantify the absolute abundance of each unique TCRbeta CDR3 rearrangement, sequence reads were collapsed and filtered. For each sample, productive Simpson clonality was calculated by taking the square root of Simpson's diversity index across productive rearrangements. TCRdb took this table from immuneACCESS and kept in-frame rearrangements with V and J called. Such tables lack part of the clones; where checked against another copy, unresolved V genes explain under half of the gap, and the rest is unexplained. V and J calls and clone size are copied from that table; D and trimming were computed from the DNA. For this sample the table gives some 200,000 clones, of which around 84% were detected only once. In total, the top ten clones hold approximately 5.1% of the sample.

The chain is assembled from TRBV6-2 or TRBV6-3 and TRBJ1-5; the D gene is possibly TRBD1, with 5 bases matching. The TCR originated in a woman aged 60 to 75 who had recovered from COVID-19. The sample consisted of peripheral blood. The CDR3 reads as follows: CASSLTRDQPQHF. The nucleotide sequence is given as TGTGCCAGCAGTTTAACCAGGGATCAGCCCCAGCATTTT.